This T cell receptor beta chain was sequenced for a study of PD-1 blockade in classical Hodgkin lymphoma. Study in general: Treatment was intravenous nivolumab, 3 mg/kg every 2 weeks, until progression. Study-wide results and limits: It was CD4+ TCR diversity, not CD8+, that rose significantly by C4D1. Healthy donors were reported to have higher baseline TCR diversity than newly diagnosed patients.

Clones were read by immunoSEQ multiplex PCR, and TCRdb kept only the in-frame ones, dropping some. This repertoire shows about 24,000 clones, roughly 76% found once; its top ten account for 25% to 30%. Time point defined: cycle 4 day 1 (C4D1), after about 6 weeks of nivolumab. Every patient was affected by relapse after autologous stem cell transplantation, while exposure to brentuximab vedotin was not uniform. Responses achieved at best were complete response, partial response or progressive disease. Points on this clone: Its antigen remains unidentified.

CDR1 and CDR2 from the germline V gene are WNHNN and SYGVQD (reference sequence). With 3 bases removed from V and 2 bases from J, the gap between germline ends came to 11 bases. The CDR3 has 15 amino acids. This specimen was peripheral blood mononuclear cells (PBMCs), taken before the fourth cycle of nivolumab. The TCR was taken from a human donor with classical Hodgkin lymphoma. The V gene is TRBV10-1, the J gene TRBJ1-5, with D unclear. The CDR3 protein is CASSDGPRGNQPQHF. The CDR3 nucleotides are TGCGCCAGCAGTGATGGGCCCCGTGGCAATCAGCCCCAGCATTTT.